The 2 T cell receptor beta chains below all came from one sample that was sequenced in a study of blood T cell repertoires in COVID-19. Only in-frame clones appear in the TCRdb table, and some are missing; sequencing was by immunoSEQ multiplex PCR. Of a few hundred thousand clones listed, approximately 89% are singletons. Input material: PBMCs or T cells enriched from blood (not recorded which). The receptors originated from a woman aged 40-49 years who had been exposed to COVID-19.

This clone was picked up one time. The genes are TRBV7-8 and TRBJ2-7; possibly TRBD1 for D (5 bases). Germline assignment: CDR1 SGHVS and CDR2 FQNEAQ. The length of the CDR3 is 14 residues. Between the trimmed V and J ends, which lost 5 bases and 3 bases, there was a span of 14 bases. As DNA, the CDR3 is TGTGCCAGCAGCGGCGTTTGGGGCCGCTACGAGCAGTACTTC. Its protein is CASSGVWGRYEQYF. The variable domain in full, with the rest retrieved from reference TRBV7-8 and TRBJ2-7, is GAGVSQSPRYKVAKRGQDVALRCDPISGHVSLFWYQQALGQGPEFLTYFQNEAQLDKSGLPSDRFFAERPEGSVSTLKIQRTQQEDSAVYLCASSGVWGRYEQYFGPGTRLTVT.

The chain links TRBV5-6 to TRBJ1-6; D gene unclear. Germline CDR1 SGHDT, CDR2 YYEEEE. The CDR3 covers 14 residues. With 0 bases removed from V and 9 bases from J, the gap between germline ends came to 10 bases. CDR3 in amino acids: CASSLGSVGSPLHF. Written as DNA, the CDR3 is TGTGCCAGCAGCTTGGGCAGTGTTGGTTCACCCCTCCACTTT.